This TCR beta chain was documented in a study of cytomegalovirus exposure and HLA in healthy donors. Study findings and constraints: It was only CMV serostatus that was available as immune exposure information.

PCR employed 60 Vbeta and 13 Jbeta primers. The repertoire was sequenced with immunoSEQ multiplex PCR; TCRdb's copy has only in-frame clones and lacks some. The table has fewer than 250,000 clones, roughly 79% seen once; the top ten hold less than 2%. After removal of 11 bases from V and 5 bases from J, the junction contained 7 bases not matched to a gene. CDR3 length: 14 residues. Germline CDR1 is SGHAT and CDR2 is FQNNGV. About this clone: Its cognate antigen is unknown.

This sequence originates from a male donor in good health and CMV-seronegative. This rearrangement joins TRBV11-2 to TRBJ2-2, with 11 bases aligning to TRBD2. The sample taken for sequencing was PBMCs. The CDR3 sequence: CAGTLAGGTGELFF. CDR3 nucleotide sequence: TGTGCCGGAACCCTAGCGGGAGGTACCGGGGAGCTGTTTTTT.